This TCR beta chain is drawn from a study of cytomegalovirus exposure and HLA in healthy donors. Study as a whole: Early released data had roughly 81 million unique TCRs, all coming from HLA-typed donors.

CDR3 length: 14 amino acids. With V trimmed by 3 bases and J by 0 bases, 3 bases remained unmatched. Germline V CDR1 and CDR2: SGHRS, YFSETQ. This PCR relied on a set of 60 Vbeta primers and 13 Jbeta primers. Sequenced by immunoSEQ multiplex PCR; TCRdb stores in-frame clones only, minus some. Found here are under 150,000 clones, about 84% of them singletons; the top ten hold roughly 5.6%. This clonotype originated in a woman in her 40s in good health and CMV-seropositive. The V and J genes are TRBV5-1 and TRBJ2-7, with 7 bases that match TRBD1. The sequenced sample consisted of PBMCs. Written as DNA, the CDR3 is TGCGCCAGCAGCTGGGGGACAGACTCCTACGAGCAGTACTTC. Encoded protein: CASSWGTDSYEQYF.